The 21 T cell receptor beta chains in this list originate from one sample, sequenced in a study of patients and donors after allogeneic stem cell transplantation. TCRdb reprocessed the RT-PCR reads with MiXCR, giving one entry per CDR3 protein. The sample includes 400,000 to 450,000 distinct CDR3 sequences, roughly 16% seen only once; the top ten take around 7.9%. Sequencing was done on a sample of blood, either unsorted or a sorted T cell fraction (not recorded which). All receptors come from a human donor who was either an allogeneic HSCT recipient or a stem cell or donor lymphocyte infusion donor (not recorded which). It is not recorded whose cells these are; they may come from a transplant donor.

The J gene is TRBJ2-5, the V gene TRBV7-2, with 9 positions matching TRBD2. With 3 bases clipped from V and 3 bases from J, the junction kept 8 bases outside the gene matches. The CDR3 loop spans 16 amino acids. Germline V gives CDR1 SGHTA, CDR2 FQGNSA. CDR3 nucleotide sequence: TGTGCCAGCAGCTTCCGCGGGGGGGCCGGAAAAGAGACCCAGTACTTC. It encodes CASSFRGGAGKETQYF.

The chain has TRBV4-1 and TRBJ2-7; D perhaps matches TRBD1 (6 bases). Germline values: CDR1 MGHRA, CDR2 YSYEKL. Trimming cost V 1 base and J 3 bases, with 16 bases left between them. The CDR3 has 16 amino acids. CDR3 sequence (DNA): TGCGCCAGCAGCCAAGCCCATACCCGGACAGTCTACGAGCAGTACTTC. Residues: CASSQAHTRTVYEQYF.

This rearrangement joins TRBV2 to TRBJ1-1; no definite D call. Per germline, CDR1 SNHLY and CDR2 FYNNEI. The CDR3 extends over 15 amino acids. Trimming pared 0 bases from V and 10 bases from J, leaving 18 bases between. The CDR3 DNA reads as TGTGCCAGCAGTGAAGCCGCTCTGAATACTCGTGGAGCTTTCTTT. It encodes CASSEAALNTRGAFF.

There are a few counts of this clonotype. This chain joins TRBV15 and TRBJ1-6; weak D call: TRBD1 (5 bases). The V gene's germline CDR1 is LNHNV and CDR2 YYDKDF (reference sequence). V dropped 0 bases and J dropped 8 bases, with 8 bases sitting between them. CDR3 size: 14 residues. The CDR3 spells CATSRDPGDSPLHF. The CDR3 nucleotides read TGTGCCACCAGCAGAGATCCGGGGGATTCACCCCTCCACTTT.

This clonotype was picked up a small number of times. V is TRBV3-1 and J is TRBJ2-2; possibly TRBD1 for D (5 bases). V shed 0 bases and J shed 3 bases, with 29 bases lying between them. The germline CDR1 and CDR2 sequences are LGHDT and YNNKEL (reference sequence). The CDR3 runs 22 residues. For the CDR3, the DNA is TGTGCCAGCAGCCAAGATCTTGTGCAGGGCTCTAATTTGGTCGAGCACACCGGGGAGCTGTTTTTT. This gives the protein CASSQDLVQGSNLVEHTGELFF.

V usage is TRBV19 and J usage is TRBJ2-1, with 8 bases that match TRBD2. This CDR3 contains 14 residues. V shed 5 bases and J 9 bases; nucleotides not matched to a gene: 9. CDR1 and CDR2 (germline): LNHDA, SQIVND (reference sequence). Written as DNA, the CDR3 is TGTGCCAGTAGTGGTGCAGCGGGAGTCAGTGAGCAGTTCTTC. Protein sequence: CASSGAAGVSEQFF.

This clonotype was counted at least ten times. The chain couples TRBV4-3 to TRBJ2-1, with 14 positions matching TRBD2. CDR1 and CDR2 (germline): LGHNA, YSLEER. Losses at the gene ends were 4 bases for V and 7 bases for J; bases not matched to a gene: 9. The CDR3 has 17 residues. DNA for the CDR3: TGCGCCAGCAGCCTTTCTCCGGGACTAGCGGGGGAAAATGAGCAGTTCTTC. Its protein is CASSLSPGLAGENEQFF.

This clonotype was found a few times. The chain recombines TRBV5-5 with TRBJ1-2, with 7 bases lining up with TRBD1. J was trimmed by 4 bases and V by 4 bases; bases with no gene match: 4. CDR1 SGHKS and CDR2 YYEKEE come from the germline V gene (reference sequence). This CDR3 region has 13 residues. The CDR3 DNA is TGTGCCAGCAGCACACAGGGGTGCTATGGCTACACCTTC. This sequence encodes CASSTQGCYGYTF.

V and J are TRBV5-6 and TRBJ2-1; the D gene could be TRBD1 or TRBD2 (6 bases each). With 1 base removed from V and 8 bases from J, the gap between germline ends came to 16 bases. This CDR3 comprises 15 residues. The germline gives CDR1 SGHDT, CDR2 YYEEEE. In DNA, the CDR3 is TGTGCCAGCAGCTTGCGGGGGCCACCCCTCGATGAGCAGTTCTTC. Its protein product is CASSLRGPPLDEQFF.

This clonotype was seen a few times. This sequence joins TRBV7-3 and TRBJ2-1; D is unresolved. CDR3 length: 12 residues. Trimming cost V 5 bases and J 9 bases, with 11 bases left between them. Germline loops: CDR1 SGHTA, CDR2 FQGTGA. CDR3 region: CASSPQSGEQFF. Here the CDR3 DNA reads TGTGCCAGCAGCCCGCAATCCGGTGAGCAGTTCTTC.

The rearrangement links TRBV6-1 to TRBJ2-5; TRBD2 agrees at 8 bases. With V trimmed by 7 bases and J by 4 bases, 14 bases remained unmatched. The CDR3 contains 16 residues. Germline loops: CDR1 MNHNS, CDR2 SASEGT. Here the CDR3 reads CASTKNPTSEPETQYF. The CDR3 DNA reads TGTGCCAGCACCAAGAATCCGACTAGCGAACCAGAGACCCAGTACTTC.

The V call is TRBV19, the J call TRBJ1-1; possibly TRBD1 for D (5 bases). With 6 bases removed from V and 6 bases from J, the gap between germline ends came to 14 bases. The germline CDR1 and CDR2 sequences are LNHDA and SQIVND (reference sequence). CDR3 length equals 13 residues. The CDR3, as DNA: TGTGCCAGTAGCTCATTATGGGACGCTGAAGCTTTCTTT. It codes for CASSSLWDAEAFF.

The chain links TRBV12-3 or TRBV12-4 to TRBJ1-3, with D possibly being TRBD1 (6 bases). V lost 6 bases to trimming and J lost 1 base, with 13 bases between them. CDR3 length: 15 residues. The CDR3 sequence is CASSRRQASGNTIYF. The CDR3 DNA is TGTGCCAGCAGCCGCAGACAGGCGTCTGGAAACACCATATATTTT.

This clonotype was recorded many times. The V and J genes are TRBV4-1 and TRBJ1-5, with a tentative D call TRBD1 (5 bases). Trimming cost V 0 bases and J 3 bases, with 9 bases left between them. This CDR3 region has 15 residues. CDR1 is MGHRA and CDR2 is YSYEKL in the germline V gene. The CDR3 here is CASSQDMGVNQPQHF. The CDR3 DNA reads as TGCGCCAGCAGCCAAGATATGGGGGTCAATCAGCCCCAGCATTTT.

This CDR3 is CSVVPDRNYGYTF. In DNA form, the CDR3 reads TGCAGCGTTGTGCCCGACAGGAACTATGGCTACACCTTC. The chain uses TRBV29-1 and TRBJ1-2, with a weak D call TRBD1 (6 bases). This CDR3 has 13 residues. Trimming removed 4 bases from V and 2 bases from J, with 11 bases in between. Germline V gene lookup returns CDR1 SQVTM and CDR2 ANQGSEA.

The CDR3 DNA sequence: TGCGCCAGCAGCCAATCCCATCAGGGGCGCTTGGGCTACACCTTC. Amino acids: CASSQSHQGRLGYTF. The chain carries TRBV4-3 and TRBJ1-2; D perhaps matches TRBD1 (6 bases). The CDR3 has 15 amino acids. From germline, CDR1 is LGHNA and CDR2 YSLEER. Trimming took off 2 bases at V and 8 bases at J, with 18 bases between the two ends.

In its sample, this clonotype was seen a few times. The chain recombines TRBV11-2 with TRBJ1-4; no firm D call. This CDR3 is built from 15 residues. Germline values: CDR1 SGHAT, CDR2 FQNNGV. The ends were cut back, 0 bases at V and 6 bases at J, with 11 bases in the middle. CDR3 sequence (DNA): TGTGCCAGCAGCTTAGAAGGTCGGGCATATGAAAAACTGTTTTTT. It translates to CASSLEGRAYEKLFF.

The genes are TRBV6-1 and TRBJ1-5; 8 positions match TRBD1. J gave up 7 bases and V 5 bases, and 10 bases lay outside the gene matches. Germline values: CDR1 MNHNS, CDR2 SASEGT. CDR3 size: 15 residues. Written as DNA, the CDR3 is TGTGCCAGCAGTCAAAGACAGGGGCGGGGGCAGCCCCAGCATTTT. Its translation is CASSQRQGRGQPQHF.

This clonotype was observed a handful of times. The chain combines TRBV10-3 with TRBJ2-5; no firm D call. V shed 4 bases and J shed 3 bases, with 9 bases lying between them. Germline assignment: CDR1 ENHRY and CDR2 SYGVKD. CDR3 length: 13 amino acids. CDR3 loop: CAISVTPEETQYF. The CDR3 DNA reads TGTGCCATCAGTGTTACTCCCGAAGAGACCCAGTACTTC.

The CDR3 bases are TGTGCCAGCAGCTTGGACGGAGCCAAAAACATTCAGTACTTC. Amino acids: CASSLDGAKNIQYF. The J gene is TRBJ2-4, the V gene TRBV5-5, with D uncertain. V was trimmed by 0 bases and J by 0 bases, leaving 4 bases between them. CDR3 length: 14 residues. CDR1 and CDR2 (germline): SGHKS, YYEKEE (reference sequence). Filled out from reference TRBV5-5 and TRBJ2-4, the complete variable domain reads DAGVTQSPTHLIKTRGQQVTLRCSPISGHKSVSWYQQVLGQGPQFIFQYYEKEERGRGNFPDRFSARQFPNYSSELNVNALLLGDSALYLCASSLDGAKNIQYFGAGTRLSVL.

This chain connects TRBV24-1 to TRBJ2-1; TRBD2 agrees at 8 bases. The trim removed 2 bases at V and 6 bases at J, leaving 5 bases unmatched. Germline CDR1 is KGHDR and CDR2 is SFDVKD. The CDR3 has 15 amino acids. This CDR3 is CATSDSGGTSNEQFF. CDR3 nucleotides: TGTGCCACCAGTGATTCCGGCGGGACTAGCAATGAGCAGTTCTTC.